Included here is one TCR beta chain sequence, with context. Its specificity is not known. The data originate from a study of T cells expressing NK-cell markers. On the study more broadly: Sorted CD3+CD56+NKG2C+, CD3+CD56+NKG2C- and CD3+CD56-NKG2C+ T-cell subsets were beta-chain profiled.

Study-wide points: Six or seven donors carried dominant NKG2C+ clonotypes that made up roughly 1.0-8% of their CD8+ T cells.

Each CDR3 protein gets one entry in TCRdb, which reprocessed the 5' RACE reads and gives no DNA. Its table records 300,000 to 500,000 distinct CDR3 sequences. Germline values: CDR1 MGHRA, CDR2 YSYEKL. This CDR3 is 14 amino acids long. The sequence was collected from a woman in her 50s in good health. Sequences were obtained from blood T cells: a sorted CD56 or NKG2C T cell subset, CD4+ or CD8+ T cells, or bulk PBMC T cells (not recorded which). The chain carries TRBV4-1 and TRBJ2-1; lacking DNA, the TRBD1 call made by TCRdb goes unchecked. The CDR3 spells CASSQGGQGPEQFF.